Below, 24 T cell receptor beta chains from the same sample are listed, as sequenced in a study of blood T cell repertoires in COVID-19. Only in-frame clones appear in the TCRdb table, and some are missing; sequencing was by immunoSEQ multiplex PCR. The table includes 180,000 or so clones, 70% to 85% detected once. The specimen sequenced was peripheral blood. The receptors here all came from a human donor with acute or convalescent COVID-19. The donor label of this sample is uncertain.

V is TRBV5-3 and J is TRBJ1-2; D not certain. TRBV5-3 is treated as an ORF (open reading frame) with a function not yet certain. V shed 5 bases and J shed 7 bases, with 21 bases lying between them. The CDR3 is 15 amino acids. The CDR3 spells CARSYTDCKKRGYTF. As DNA, the CDR3 is TGTGCCAGAAGTTATACCGACTGTAAGAAGCGTGGCTACACCTTC.

A few counts support this clone. V gene TRBV3-1 (or the pseudogene TRBV3-2) combines with J gene TRBJ1-5, with 8 nucleotides matching TRBD1. Germline V gene sequence: CDR1 LGHDT, CDR2 YNNKEL (reference sequence). J was trimmed by 5 bases and V by 4 bases; bases with no gene match: 4. This CDR3 is 14 amino acids long. The CDR3 sequence is CASSPGQVDQPQHF. As DNA, the CDR3 is TGTGCCAGCAGCCCGGGACAGGTCGATCAGCCCCAGCATTTT.

The chain carries TRBV2 and TRBJ1-4; 7 positions agree with TRBD1. Germline assignment: CDR1 SNHLY and CDR2 FYNNEI. The CDR3 extends over 14 amino acids. Losses at the gene ends were 6 bases for V and 4 bases for J; bases not matched to a gene: 5. The CDR3: CASSVQGYNEKLFF. CDR3 DNA sequence: TGTGCCAGCAGCGTACAGGGGTATAATGAAAAACTGTTTTTT. Using reference TRBV2 and TRBJ1-4 for the parts outside the CDR3, the full variable domain is EPEVTQTPSHQVTQMGQEVILRCVPISNHLYFYWYRQILGQKVEFLVSFYNNEISEKSEIFDDQFSVERPDGSNFTLKIRSTKLEDSAMYFCASSVQGYNEKLFFGSGTQLSVL.

The count of this clone is one. The CDR3 protein is CAIRRWGGADYGYTF. DNA for the CDR3: TGTGCCATCAGGAGGTGGGGGGGCGCCGACTATGGCTACACCTTC. This sequence joins TRBV10-3 and TRBJ1-2, with D tentatively TRBD1 (6 bases). Germline CDR1 ENHRY, CDR2 SYGVKD. The CDR3 runs to 15 residues. The ends were cut back, 6 bases at V and 3 bases at J, with 17 bases in the middle.

V is TRBV10-1 and J is TRBJ2-3; a weak D match, TRBD1 (6 bases). The germline gives CDR1 WNHNN, CDR2 SYGVQD (reference sequence). The CDR3 sequence is 14 residues long. V dropped 3 bases and J dropped 5 bases, with 12 bases sitting between them. CDR3 sequence: CASSDISRGDTQYF. In DNA form, the CDR3 reads TGCGCCAGCAGTGACATATCCAGGGGAGATACGCAGTATTTT.

The V and J genes are TRBV5-6 and TRBJ1-1; D remains unclear. The CDR3 extends over 15 amino acids. Trimming pared 1 base from V and 4 bases from J, leaving 14 bases between. Germline V lookup: CDR1 SGHDT, CDR2 YYEEEE. Here the CDR3 DNA reads TGTGCCAGCAGCTTGTCTAGGGAGGTCAGCACTGAAGCTTTCTTT. As protein: CASSLSREVSTEAFF.

The CDR3 sequence is CASSPQTGDQPQHF. CDR3 nucleotides: TGCGCCAGCAGCCCCCAGACAGGGGATCAGCCCCAGCATTTT. The gene calls are TRBV5-1 and TRBJ1-5; TRBD1 matches at 8 bases. The germline gives CDR1 SGHRS, CDR2 YFSETQ. V lost 4 bases, J lost 5 bases, and 5 bases stayed unmatched. The CDR3 spans 14 residues.

This chain links TRBV29-1 with TRBJ1-1; D not certain. V was shortened by 7 bases and J by 0 bases, with 15 bases between the two germline ends. The germline CDR1 and CDR2 sequences are SQVTM and ANQGSEA. The CDR3 has 14 amino acids. The chain's CDR3 is CSAAASPVNTEAFF. The CDR3, as DNA: TGCAGCGCCGCGGCCTCCCCCGTGAACACTGAAGCTTTCTTT.

V usage is TRBV10-1 and J usage is TRBJ2-2; 7 bases fit TRBD2. Trimming took 5 bases from V and 5 from J; bases not matched to a gene: 8. The CDR3 extends over 15 amino acids. The germline V gene encodes CDR1 WNHNN and CDR2 SYGVQD (reference sequence). CDR3 nucleotide sequence: TGCGCCAGCAGTTCGACCCTGGGGGGGACCGGGGAGCTGTTTTTT. This encodes CASSSTLGGTGELFF.

This chain joins TRBV7-7 and TRBJ2-5, with 9 bases matching TRBD1. Unmatched junction bases numbered 0, after V lost 1 base and J lost 0 bases. CDR3 size: 15 residues. Germline loops: CDR1 SSHAT, CDR2 FNYEAQ (reference sequence). The CDR3 is CASSLGDRDQETQYF. In DNA form, the CDR3 reads TGTGCCAGCAGCTTAGGGGACAGGGACCAAGAGACCCAGTACTTC.

The chain combines TRBV11-2 with TRBJ1-5; 7 nucleotides match TRBD1. CDR3 length: 15 residues. After removal of 0 bases from V and 3 bases from J, the junction contained 2 bases not matched to a gene. From germline, CDR1 is SGHAT and CDR2 FQNNGV. This CDR3 is CASSLDGTVNQPQHF. CDR3 DNA sequence: TGTGCCAGCAGCTTAGACGGGACAGTCAATCAGCCCCAGCATTTT.

The chain joins TRBV7-2 to TRBJ1-1; D may be TRBD1 (6 bases). The CDR3 covers 13 residues. With 5 bases removed from V and 3 bases from J, the gap between germline ends came to 10 bases. Per the germline V gene, CDR1 is SGHTA and CDR2 is FQGNSA. The DNA of the CDR3 is TGTGCCAGCAGCCGTAGACAGGACACTGAAGCTTTCTTT. The encoded protein is CASSRRQDTEAFF.

This clone was recorded a few times. The chain is built from TRBV7-2 and TRBJ1-1; 7 bases line up with TRBD1. With 5 bases clipped from V and 4 bases from J, the junction kept 7 bases outside the gene matches. The CDR3 runs to 14 residues. Germline V gives CDR1 SGHTA, CDR2 FQGNSA. The CDR3 nucleotides read TGTGCCAGCAGCGAGATCAGGGGGACCACTGAAGCTTTCTTT. Amino acid sequence: CASSEIRGTTEAFF. Looking up the rest from reference TRBV7-2 and TRBJ1-1 gives the full variable domain: GAGVSQSPSNKVTEKGKDVELRCDPISGHTALYWYRQSLGQGLEFLIYFQGNSAPDKSGLPSDRFSAERTGGSVSTLTIQRTQQEDSAVYLCASSEIRGTTEAFFGQGTRLTVV.

The chain is built from TRBV2 and TRBJ1-5, with D maybe TRBD1 (5 bases). The CDR3 loop spans 17 amino acids. The germline V and J ends were trimmed by 3 bases and 0 bases, with 15 bases remaining between them. Per germline, CDR1 SNHLY and CDR2 FYNNEI. CDR3 loop: CASSDPDNRYSNQPQHF. CDR3 DNA sequence: TGTGCCAGCAGTGACCCGGACAACCGCTATAGCAATCAGCCCCAGCATTTT.

The J gene is TRBJ2-1, the V gene TRBV5-6; 9 bases line up with TRBD1. The CDR3 is 16 residues long. The junction had 7 bases not matched to a gene; V was cut back by 2 bases and J by 4 bases. Germline CDR1 reads SGHDT; CDR2 reads YYEEEE. The CDR3 region is CASSFDRGVQYNEQFF. The CDR3 DNA follows: TGTGCCAGCAGCTTCGACAGGGGGGTCCAGTACAATGAGCAGTTCTTC.

This rearrangement joins TRBV5-1 to TRBJ2-1, with 10 bases identical to TRBD1. Trimming cost V 2 bases and J 6 bases; bases outside gene matches: 5. The CDR3 is 15 amino acids. Germline V gene data show CDR1 as SGHRS and CDR2 as YFSETQ. The chain's CDR3 is CASSFFGTGVNEQFF. CDR3 bases: TGCGCCAGCAGCTTCTTCGGGACAGGGGTCAATGAGCAGTTCTTC.

V gene TRBV29-1 combines with J gene TRBJ2-1; D gene unclear. The CDR3 is 11 residues long. The germline V gene encodes CDR1 SQVTM and CDR2 ANQGSEA. Trimming pared 7 bases from V and 3 bases from J, leaving 7 bases between. The CDR3 loop is CSGDNYNEQFF. The CDR3 nucleotides are TGCAGCGGCGACAACTACAATGAGCAGTTCTTC.

This chain connects TRBV19 to TRBJ1-5; TRBD1 matches at 8 bases. The V segment lost 3 bases and the J segment 4 bases; nucleotides outside the gene matches: 11. CDR1 is LNHDA and CDR2 is SQIVND in the germline V gene (reference sequence). The CDR3 totals 17 residues. CDR3: CASSIGRQGNINQPQHF. The CDR3, as DNA: TGTGCCAGTAGTATCGGCCGACAGGGGAATATTAATCAGCCCCAGCATTTT.

V is TRBV14 and J is TRBJ2-3, with 7 bases aligning to TRBD1. J gave up 1 base and V 0 bases, and 13 bases lay outside the gene matches. CDR3 length: 19 residues. Germline V gene lookup returns CDR1 SGHDN and CDR2 FVKESK. CDR3 sequence reads: CASSQERATGQRGTDTQYF. The CDR3 coding sequence is TGTGCCAGCAGCCAAGAGAGAGCCACGGGACAGCGAGGCACAGATACGCAGTATTTT.

V gene TRBV6-2 or TRBV6-3 combines with J gene TRBJ1-1; perhaps TRBD1 as D (6 bases). The CDR3 runs to 13 residues. V shed 4 bases and J shed 11 bases, with 17 bases lying between them. Germline CDR1 and CDR2: MNHEY and SVGEGT. CDR3 residues: CASSLWTLDRAFF. In DNA, the CDR3 is TGTGCCAGCAGTTTATGGACCCTCGACAGGGCTTTCTTT.

This chain links TRBV18 with TRBJ1-1; D unclear. This CDR3 has 13 residues. Germline V gene sequence: CDR1 KGHSH, CDR2 LQKENI. V was clipped by 0 bases and J by 8 bases, with 10 bases between them. The CDR3 here is CASSPPAVMEAFF. In DNA form, the CDR3 reads TGTGCCAGCTCACCACCGGCGGTAATGGAAGCTTTCTTT.

This clone is a singleton in its sample. V is TRBV3-1 (or the pseudogene TRBV3-2) and J is TRBJ1-2; D is undetermined. The V end lost 1 base, the J end lost 8 bases, and 11 bases lay between the germline ends. The V gene's germline CDR1 is LGHDT and CDR2 YNNKEL (reference sequence). This CDR3 spans 13 amino acids. The CDR3: CASSQVGVGGYTF. In DNA form, the CDR3 reads TGTGCCAGCAGCCAAGTTGGAGTTGGGGGCTACACCTTC.

The CDR3 DNA reads as TGTGCCAGCAGATTAGGACAGGGTGGTCAGCCCCAGCATTTT. Its protein product is CASRLGQGGQPQHF. The gene calls are TRBV6-5 and TRBJ1-5; 8 nucleotides line up with TRBD1. Germline CDR1 MNHEY, CDR2 SVGAGI. The length of the CDR3 is 14 residues. The J segment lost 6 bases and the V segment lost 6 bases, leaving 7 bases of the junction unmatched.

This clone was counted a single time. This chain connects TRBV6-4 to TRBJ2-7; 7 bases map to TRBD1. Germline V gene data show CDR1 as MRHNA and CDR2 as SNTAGT. With V trimmed by 4 bases and J by 6 bases, 6 bases remained unmatched. CDR3 length equals 13 residues. The CDR3 is CASSATGSSEQYF. CDR3 in DNA: TGTGCCAGCAGTGCGACAGGGTCGAGCGAGCAGTACTTC.